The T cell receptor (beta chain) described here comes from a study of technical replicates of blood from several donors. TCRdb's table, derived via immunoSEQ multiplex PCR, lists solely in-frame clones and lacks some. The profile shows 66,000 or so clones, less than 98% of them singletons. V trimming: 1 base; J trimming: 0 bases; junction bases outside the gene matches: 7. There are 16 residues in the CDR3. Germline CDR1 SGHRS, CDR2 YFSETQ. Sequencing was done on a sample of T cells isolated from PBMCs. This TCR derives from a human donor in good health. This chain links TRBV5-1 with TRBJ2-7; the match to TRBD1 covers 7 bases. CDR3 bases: TGCGCCAGCAGCTTGTATGGACAGGACGACTCCTACGAGCAGTACTTC. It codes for CASSLYGQDDSYEQYF.